The rows below give T cell receptor beta chains drawn from one sample of a study of shared clonotypes between healthy human individuals. Sequencing was performed with immunoSEQ multiplex PCR; in TCRdb, only in-frame clones are kept and a portion is missing. The sample has 2 million to 3 million clones, 93% seen once; the top ten hold around 0.4%. Sequencing used naive CD4+ T cells from PBMCs. Receptors originate from a man between 18 and 35 years old in good health. Some clones in this sample may be carry-over from other donors' samples. Both conserved end residues are part of each CDR3. A D gene is named only where the DNA matches it firmly. Some rows have no size entry. The others give once, few or many, or a class for an expanded clone.

V	size	J	D	length	CDR3	DNA
TRBV19	.	TRBJ2-7	TRBD1	15	CASSMGTGSSYEQYF	TGTGCCAGTAGTATGGGGACAGGTTCCTCCTACGAGCAGTACTTC
TRBV6-6	.	TRBJ1-5	TRBD1	15	CASTYSGTVNQPQHF	TGTGCCAGCACCTACTCTGGGACAGTCAATCAGCCCCAGCATTTT
TRBV29-1	.	TRBJ2-1	.	15	CSVEPFRQGRGEQFF	TGCAGCGTTGAACCCTTTCGGCAGGGTCGTGGTGAGCAGTTCTTC
TRBV5-1	.	TRBJ2-3	TRBD2	19	CASSLGLLLAGRSTDTQYF	TGCGCCAGCAGCTTGGGTTTATTGCTAGCGGGAAGAAGCACAGATACGCAGTATTTT
TRBV18	once	TRBJ2-6	TRBD1	17	CASSLDRASSGANVLTF	TGTGCCAGCTCATTAGACAGGGCCAGCTCTGGGGCCAACGTCCTGACTTTC
TRBV5-1	.	TRBJ2-7	.	14	CASSLMRGSYEQYF	TGCGCCAGCAGCTTAATGCGGGGCTCCTACGAGCAGTACTTC
TRBV5-1	.	TRBJ2-1	TRBD2	15	CASSQGTSGYNEQFF	TGCGCCAGCAGCCAGGGGACTAGCGGCTACAATGAGCAGTTCTTC
TRBV7-3	.	TRBJ2-5	TRBD2	16	CASSLKGGRGQETQYF	TGTGCCAGCAGCCTCAAGGGCGGGAGGGGTCAGGAGACCCAGTACTTC
TRBV6-1	few	TRBJ1-5	.	15	CASSEGAGVNQPQHF	TGTGCCAGCAGTGAAGGGGCAGGAGTCAATCAGCCCCAGCATTTT
TRBV6-5	.	TRBJ1-1	.	12	CASKTRDVRAFF	TGTGCCAGCAAAACGAGGGACGTGAGAGCTTTCTTT
TRBV10-1	.	TRBJ2-1	.	14	CASSEAQPYNEQFF	TGCGCCAGCAGTGAGGCGCAACCCTACAATGAGCAGTTCTTC
TRBV6-4	.	TRBJ2-7	.	16	CASSDPEGGRHYEQYF	TGTGCCAGCAGTGACCCAGAGGGGGGGAGACACTACGAGCAGTACTTC
TRBV7-9	.	TRBJ1-3	.	11	CASSLPGAIYF	TGTGCCAGCAGCTTGCCCGGGGCCATATATTTT
TRBV7-9	.	TRBJ2-7	TRBD2	16	CASSSGGGAGAGEQYF	TGTGCCAGCAGCTCCGGCGGGGGGGCGGGAGCAGGCGAGCAGTACTTC
TRBV19	.	TRBJ2-3	.	13	CASSITRGHTQYF	TGTGCCAGTAGTATCACCAGGGGTCATACGCAGTATTTT
TRBV28	.	TRBJ1-5	.	13	CASSLGARRTQHF	TGTGCCAGCAGTTTAGGTGCCCGGAGGACCCAGCATTTT
TRBV18	.	TRBJ2-7	TRBD2	17	CASSPPTSGRLSYEQYF	TGTGCCAGCTCACCACCGACTAGCGGGAGGCTATCCTACGAGCAGTACTTC
TRBV28	.	TRBJ2-1	TRBD2	16	CASSLPGTSDYNEQFF	TGTGCCAGCAGTTTACCCGGGACTAGCGACTACAATGAGCAGTTCTTC
TRBV28	.	TRBJ2-2	.	18	CASINPTGLPRGTGELFF	TGTGCCAGCATCAATCCCACAGGACTCCCTCGTGGCACCGGGGAGCTGTTTTTT
TRBV5-1	.	TRBJ2-4	TRBD1	16	CASSLGGQGVGNIQYF	TGCGCCAGCAGCTTGGGCGGACAGGGGGTCGGAAACATTCAGTACTTC
TRBV7-9	.	TRBJ2-7	TRBD2	14	CASSLAGGPREQYF	TGTGCCAGCAGCTTAGCGGGAGGGCCGAGGGAGCAGTACTTC
TRBV10-2	.	TRBJ1-4	.	15	CASSENRAVNEKLFF	TGCGCCAGCAGTGAGAACAGGGCGGTGAATGAAAAACTGTTTTTT
TRBV30	.	TRBJ1-2	.	13	CAWIFPGNYGYTF	TGTGCCTGGATCTTCCCAGGGAACTATGGCTACACCTTC
TRBV28	.	TRBJ2-7	.	11	CASSLYYEQYF	TGTGCCAGCAGTTTATATTACGAGCAGTACTTC
TRBV5-1	.	TRBJ2-1	TRBD2	15	CASSLIAGGYNEQFF	TGCGCCAGCAGCTTGATAGCGGGAGGGTATAATGAGCAGTTCTTC
TRBV5-4	few	TRBJ1-2	.	12	CASSLVGDGYTF	TGTGCCAGCAGCTTGGTTGGAGACGGCTACACCTTC